The text below deals with one T cell receptor (beta chain). The antigen remains unidentified. The source of the sample is a study of OX40 agonist ivuxolimab in advanced cancers. CDR1 SGHRS and CDR2 YFSETQ come from the germline V gene. This CDR3 has 15 residues. V was pared by 2 bases and J by 4 bases, with 4 bases of the junction left unmatched. Study observations and caveats: Researchers did not determine the expanded peripheral T cells' antigen specificity.

The assay was immunoSEQ multiplex PCR, and TCRdb's table has in-frame clones only and misses some. Among 35,000 to 40,000 clones listed, around 83% were seen once. The V call is TRBV5-1, the J call TRBJ2-7; the match to TRBD1 covers 12 bases. The sequencing used CD4+ or CD8+ T cells sorted from blood, collected in a trial of the OX40 agonist ivuxolimab. The clonotype was recovered from an adult with an advanced solid tumor such as melanoma, head and neck, liver or kidney cancer. The chain's CDR3 is CASSFEGQGAYEQYF. In DNA, the CDR3 is TGCGCCAGCAGCTTCGAGGGACAGGGGGCTTACGAGCAGTACTTC.